Shown below are 7 T cell receptor beta chains from a single sample sequenced in a study of blood T cells in healthy people across ages. For the second PCR, which ran for about 7 to 11 cycles, a sample-barcoded 5' primer and a J-beta primer mix were used. TCRdb processed the 5' RACE reads anew with MiXCR; each CDR3 protein has one entry. This table holds about 830,000 distinct CDR3 sequences, over 45% found once. Sequenced input: blood. All receptors derive from a young man in good health.

The chain employs TRBV7-9 and TRBJ2-1; no firm D call. Germline CDR1 is SEHNR and CDR2 is FQNEAQ (reference sequence). Trimming took off 5 bases at V and 0 bases at J, with 17 bases between the two ends. This CDR3 is built from 17 residues. The CDR3 DNA is TGTGCCAGCAGCGCTCCACCCAGGTTTAGCTCCTACAATGAGCAGTTCTTC. This translates into CASSAPPRFSSYNEQFF.

The V gene is TRBV29-1, the J gene TRBJ2-3, with 9 bases aligning to TRBD2. CDR1 is SQVTM and CDR2 is ANQGSEA in the germline V gene. This CDR3 spans 16 amino acids. Losses at the gene ends were 4 bases for V and 3 bases for J; bases not matched to a gene: 11. CDR3 sequence: CSVGAGGPLGTDTQYF. In DNA form, the CDR3 reads TGCAGCGTTGGGGCGGGGGGGCCTTTGGGTACAGATACGCAGTATTTT.

The chain joins TRBV27 to TRBJ1-2, with D tentatively TRBD1 (6 bases). Looked up from germline, CDR1 is MNHEY and CDR2 is SMNVEV (reference sequence). V shed 4 bases and J shed 3 bases, with 12 bases lying between them. The CDR3 contains 14 residues. The CDR3, as DNA: TGTGCCAGCAGTTCGGGGGGGCGAGACTATGGCTACACCTTC. Its protein is CASSSGGRDYGYTF.

Only a few counts were recorded for this clonotype. This chain joins TRBV20-1 and TRBJ1-1, with D unresolved. With 5 bases removed from V and 4 bases from J, the gap between germline ends came to 14 bases. The CDR3 is made up of 13 amino acids. CDR1 is DFQATT, CDR2 SNEGSKA, per germline (reference sequence). For the CDR3, the DNA is TGCAGTGCTGTGGCTGAAGTAGGCACTGAAGCTTTCTTT. This translates into CSAVAEVGTEAFF.

The chain combines TRBV2 with TRBJ2-5, with D possibly matching TRBD2 (5 bases). Trimming removed 5 bases at V and 2 bases at J, with 12 bases between. The CDR3 loop spans 14 amino acids. Germline-derived CDR1 and CDR2 are SNHLY and FYNNEI. The CDR3: CASSSRAKQETQYF. DNA for the CDR3: TGTGCCAGCAGTTCGCGGGCCAAACAAGAGACCCAGTACTTC.

The chain combines TRBV5-8 with TRBJ2-5; TRBD2 matches 7 bases. Germline CDR1 SGHTS, CDR2 YDEGEE. Germline trimming cut 4 bases from V and 10 bases from J; bases unmatched to any gene: 16. This CDR3 comprises 15 residues. CDR3 in DNA: TGTGCCAGCAGCGGGGGGACTACTTCTCTCCAGAACCAGTACTTC. This translates into CASSGGTTSLQNQYF. The full variable domain, in which reference TRBV5-8 and TRBJ2-5 provide the parts outside the CDR3, is EAGVTQSPTHLIKTRGQQATLRCSPISGHTSVYWYQQALGLGLQFLLWYDEGEERNRGNFPPRFSGRQFPNYSSELNVNALELEDSALYLCASSGGTTSLQNQYFGPGTRLLVL.

This chain links TRBV15 with TRBJ2-7; tentatively, D is TRBD1 (5 bases). The CDR3 totals 15 residues. V lost 5 bases to trimming and J lost 0 bases, with 14 bases between them. The germline gives CDR1 LNHNV, CDR2 YYDKDF (reference sequence). The CDR3 DNA reads as TGTGCCACCAGCTTGTGGGGCTCGAGCTCCTACGAGCAGTACTTC. This encodes CATSLWGSSSYEQYF.